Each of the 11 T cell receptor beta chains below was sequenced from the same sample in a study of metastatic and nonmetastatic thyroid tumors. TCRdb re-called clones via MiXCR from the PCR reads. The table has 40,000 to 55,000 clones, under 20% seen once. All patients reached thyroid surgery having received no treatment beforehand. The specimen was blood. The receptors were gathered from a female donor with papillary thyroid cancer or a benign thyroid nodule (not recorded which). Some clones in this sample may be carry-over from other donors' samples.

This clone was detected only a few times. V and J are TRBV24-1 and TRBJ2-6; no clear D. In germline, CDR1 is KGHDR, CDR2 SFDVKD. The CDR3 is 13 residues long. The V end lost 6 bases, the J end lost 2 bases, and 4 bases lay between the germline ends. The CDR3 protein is CATSITGANVLTF. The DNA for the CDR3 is TGTGCCACCAGTATTACTGGGGCCAACGTCCTGACTTTC.

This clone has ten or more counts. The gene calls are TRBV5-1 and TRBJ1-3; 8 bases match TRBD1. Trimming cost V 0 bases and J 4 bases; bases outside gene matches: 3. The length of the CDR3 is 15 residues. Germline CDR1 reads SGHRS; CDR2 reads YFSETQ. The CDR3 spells CASSLAGGLGNTIYF. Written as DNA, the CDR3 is TGCGCCAGCAGCTTGGCAGGGGGCCTGGGAAACACCATATATTTT.

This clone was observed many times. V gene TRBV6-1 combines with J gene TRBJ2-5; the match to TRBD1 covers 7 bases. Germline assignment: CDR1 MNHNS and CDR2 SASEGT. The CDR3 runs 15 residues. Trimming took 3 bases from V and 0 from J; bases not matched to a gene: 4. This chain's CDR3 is CASSDGTDHQETQYF. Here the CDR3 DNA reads TGTGCCAGCAGTGATGGGACAGACCACCAAGAGACCCAGTACTTC.

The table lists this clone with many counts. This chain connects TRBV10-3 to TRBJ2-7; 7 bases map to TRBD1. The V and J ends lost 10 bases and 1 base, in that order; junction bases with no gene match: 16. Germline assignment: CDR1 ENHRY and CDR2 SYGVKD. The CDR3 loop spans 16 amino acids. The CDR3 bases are TGTGCCACCCTGGGGACAGCGCGAGGGGATTCCTACGAGCAGTACTTC. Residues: CATLGTARGDSYEQYF.

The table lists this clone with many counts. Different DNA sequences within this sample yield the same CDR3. The CDR3 loop reads CASSFGTTKNIQYF. The CDR3 nucleotides are TGTGCCAGCAGTTTCGGGACGACCAAAAACATTCAGTACTTC. The chain uses TRBV28 and TRBJ2-4; D assignment may be TRBD1 or TRBD2 (5 bases each). This CDR3 has 14 residues. Germline CDR1 is MDHEN and CDR2 is SYDVKM. Deletions cut 3 bases from V and 2 bases from J, with 8 bases between.

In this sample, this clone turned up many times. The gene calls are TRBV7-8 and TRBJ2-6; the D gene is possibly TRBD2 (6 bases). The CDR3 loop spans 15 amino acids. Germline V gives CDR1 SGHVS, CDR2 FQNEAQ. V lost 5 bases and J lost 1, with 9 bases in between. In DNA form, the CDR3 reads TGTGCCAGCAGCCGCGGGACTTCTGGGGCCAACGTCCTGACTTTC. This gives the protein CASSRGTSGANVLTF.

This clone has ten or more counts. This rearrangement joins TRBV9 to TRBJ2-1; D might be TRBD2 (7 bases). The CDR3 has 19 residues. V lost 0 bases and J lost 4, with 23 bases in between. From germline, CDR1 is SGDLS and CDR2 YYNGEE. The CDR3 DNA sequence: TGTGCCAGCAGCGTAGAAGTCGGTGGGGGGGCTAGCGCGTACAATGAGCAGTTCTTC. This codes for CASSVEVGGGASAYNEQFF.

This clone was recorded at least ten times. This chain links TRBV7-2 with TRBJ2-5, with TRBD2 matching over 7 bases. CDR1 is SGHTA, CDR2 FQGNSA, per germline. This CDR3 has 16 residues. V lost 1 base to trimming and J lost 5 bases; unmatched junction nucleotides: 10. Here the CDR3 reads CASSLVASGGAETQYF. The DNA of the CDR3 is TGTGCCAGCAGCTTAGTGGCTAGCGGAGGGGCGGAGACCCAGTACTTC.

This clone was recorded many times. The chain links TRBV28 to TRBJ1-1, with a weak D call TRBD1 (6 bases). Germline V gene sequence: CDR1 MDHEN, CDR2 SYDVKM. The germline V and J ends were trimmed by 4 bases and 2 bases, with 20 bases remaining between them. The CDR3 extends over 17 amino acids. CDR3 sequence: CASSYDRTGTYNTEAFF. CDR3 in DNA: TGTGCCAGCAGTTACGACAGGACTGGAACCTATAACACTGAAGCTTTCTTT.

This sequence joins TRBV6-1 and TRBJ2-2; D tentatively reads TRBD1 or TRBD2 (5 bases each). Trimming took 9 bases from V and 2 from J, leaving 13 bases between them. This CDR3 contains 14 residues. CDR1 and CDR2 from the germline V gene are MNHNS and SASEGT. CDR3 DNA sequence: TGTGCCAGTTTCCAGGGACGAAACACCGGGGAGCTGTTTTTT. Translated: CASFQGRNTGELFF.

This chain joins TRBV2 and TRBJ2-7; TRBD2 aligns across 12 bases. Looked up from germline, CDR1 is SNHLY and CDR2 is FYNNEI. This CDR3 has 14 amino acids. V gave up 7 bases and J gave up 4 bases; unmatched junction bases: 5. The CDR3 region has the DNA TGTGCCAGCACCCTAGCGGGAGGGTTATACGAGCAGTACTTC. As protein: CASTLAGGLYEQYF. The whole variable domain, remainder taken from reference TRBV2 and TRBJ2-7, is EPEVTQTPSHQVTQMGQEVILRCVPISNHLYFYWYRQILGQKVEFLVSFYNNEISEKSEIFDDQFSVERPDGSNFTLKIRSTKLEDSAMYFCASTLAGGLYEQYFGPGTRLTVT.